The table lists the clone carrying this TCR beta chain with many counts. These data are taken from a study of T cells after yellow fever vaccination. UMIs were added to TCR cDNA along with a universal primer site when it was made by 5'RACE template switching. TCRdb ran MiXCR on the 5' RACE reads and lists one entry per CDR3 protein. The sample yields approximately 27,000 distinct CDR3 sequences, 4.5% to 6% seen once. Per germline, CDR1 DFQATT and CDR2 SNEGSKA (reference sequence). This CDR3 comprises 14 residues. V dropped 3 bases and J dropped 0; count of bases not matched to a gene: 2. This clonotype originated in a man aged 25-45 years who received the YFV17D yellow fever vaccine. V is TRBV20-1 and J is TRBJ2-1; TRBD1 matches 7 bases. The sequencing here drew on PBMCs, either bulk or a sorted T-cell subset (CD4+, CD8+, memory, or dextramer-sorted; not recorded which), taken 15 days after the yellow fever booster vaccination. CDR3 nucleotides: TGCAGTGCTAGCGGGGACAGCTCCTACAATGAGCAGTTCTTC. Encoded protein: CSASGDSSYNEQFF.